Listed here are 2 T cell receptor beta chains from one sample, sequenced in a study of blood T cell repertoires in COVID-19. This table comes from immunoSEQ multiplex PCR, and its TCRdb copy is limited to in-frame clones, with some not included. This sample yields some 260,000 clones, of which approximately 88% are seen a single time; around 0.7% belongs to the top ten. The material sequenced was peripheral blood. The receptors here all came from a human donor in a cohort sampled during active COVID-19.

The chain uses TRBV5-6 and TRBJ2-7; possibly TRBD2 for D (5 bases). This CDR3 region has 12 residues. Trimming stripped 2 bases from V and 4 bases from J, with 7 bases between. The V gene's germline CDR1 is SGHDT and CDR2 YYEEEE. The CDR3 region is CASSFEGYEQYF. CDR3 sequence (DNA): TGTGCCAGCAGCTTCGAGGGATACGAGCAGTACTTC.

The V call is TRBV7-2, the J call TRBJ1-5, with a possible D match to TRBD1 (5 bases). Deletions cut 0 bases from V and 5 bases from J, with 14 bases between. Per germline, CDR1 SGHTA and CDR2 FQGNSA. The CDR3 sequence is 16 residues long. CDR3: CASSLAAGGVDQPQHF. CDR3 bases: TGTGCCAGCAGCTTAGCTGCGGGAGGGGTAGATCAGCCCCAGCATTTT.